One sample yielded the 20 T cell receptor beta chains listed below, sequenced in a study of CD8 T cells in ankylosing spondylitis. In TCRdb, the 5' RACE reads were re-called with MiXCR into one record per CDR3 protein. The sample shows roughly 150,000 distinct CDR3 sequences, 25% to 35% of them seen only once. Sequencing used synovial fluid, either unsorted or a sorted T cell fraction (not recorded which). These receptors were taken from a male donor with ankylosing spondylitis.

This clonotype was detected only a few times. The chain joins TRBV7-9 to TRBJ2-5; TRBD2 matches at 8 bases. This CDR3 comprises 17 residues. The germline CDR1 and CDR2 sequences are SEHNR and FQNEAQ (reference sequence). V shed 5 bases and J 2 bases; nucleotides not matched to a gene: 13. The CDR3 sequence is CASSPPGGGKSQETQYF. In nucleotides, the CDR3 is TGTGCCAGCAGCCCCCCCGGGGGGGGTAAGTCACAAGAGACCCAGTACTTC. Variable domain in full (rest from reference TRBV7-9 and TRBJ2-5): DTGVSQNPRHKITKRGQNVTFRCDPISEHNRLYWYRQTLGQGPEFLTYFQNEAQLEKSRLLSDRFSAERPKGSFSTLEIQRTEQGDSAMYLCASSPPGGGKSQETQYFGPGTRLLVL.

The chain carries TRBV2 and TRBJ2-1; D gene unclear. Germline V gives CDR1 SNHLY, CDR2 FYNNEI. The V and J ends lost 1 base and 7 bases respectively, with 5 bases between them. The CDR3 consists of 12 residues. CDR3 region: CASSEGWNEQFF. The CDR3 region has the DNA TGTGCCAGCAGTGAAGGGTGGAATGAGCAGTTCTTC.

This chain links TRBV10-3 with TRBJ2-5; 12 nucleotides match TRBD2. V lost 6 bases, J lost 2 bases, and 1 base stayed unmatched. Germline V gene sequence: CDR1 ENHRY, CDR2 SYGVKD. The CDR3 is made up of 14 amino acids. As DNA, the CDR3 is TGTGCCATCAGGACTAGCGGGGGACAAGAGACCCAGTACTTC. This sequence encodes CAIRTSGGQETQYF.

V is TRBV5-1 and J is TRBJ2-3, with unresolved D. Trimming left V 0 bases short and J 3 bases short, with 14 bases between. The CDR3 totals 16 residues. Germline V gives CDR1 SGHRS, CDR2 YFSETQ. CDR3 coding DNA: TGCGCCAGCAGCTTGGTTGCAGGAATGGGGACAGATACGCAGTATTTT. Translating it yields CASSLVAGMGTDTQYF.

This CDR3 reads CASNPSNRGGYTF. The CDR3 nucleotides are TGTGCCAGCAACCCTTCGAACAGGGGTGGCTACACCTTC. The V call is TRBV11-2, the J call TRBJ1-2; TRBD1 matches at 7 bases. The CDR3 is 13 amino acids. Losses at the gene ends were 7 bases for V and 7 bases for J; bases not matched to a gene: 9. CDR1 and CDR2 (germline): SGHAT, FQNNGV.

V and J are TRBV12-3 or TRBV12-4 and TRBJ2-5; D remains unclear. Trimming shortened V by 5 bases and J by 5 bases, and 15 bases separated the two germline ends. This CDR3 spans 14 amino acids. The DNA of the CDR3 is TGTGCCAGCAGTCTCGTCGGCGGTGTTGAGACCCAGTACTTC. It yields the protein CASSLVGGVETQYF.

This clonotype was observed a handful of times. CDR3 DNA sequence: TGCAGTGCCCGCCCCGGGACTAGCGGGATGACAGATACGCAGTATTTT. The encoded protein is CSARPGTSGMTDTQYF. The chain is built from TRBV20-1 and TRBJ2-3; 13 bases agree with TRBD2. The CDR3 length is 16 residues. Per the germline V gene, CDR1 is DFQATT and CDR2 is SNEGSKA (reference sequence). V shed 6 bases and J 3 bases; nucleotides not matched to a gene: 9.

This clonotype was seen just once. V gene TRBV27 combines with J gene TRBJ2-7; tentatively, D is TRBD1 (5 bases). Germline CDR1 reads MNHEY; CDR2 reads SMNVEV (reference sequence). This CDR3 has 15 amino acids. V dropped 4 bases and J dropped 0 bases, with 13 bases sitting between them. CDR3 amino acids: CASSSWGRSSYEQYF. For the CDR3, the DNA is TGTGCCAGCAGTTCCTGGGGCCGTAGCTCCTACGAGCAGTACTTC.

This clonotype was seen a few times. The rearrangement uses TRBV20-1 and TRBJ2-7, with D perhaps assigned TRBD1 or TRBD2 (5 bases each). The CDR3 covers 17 residues. Trimming took 1 base from V and 4 from J, leaving 23 bases between them. Germline V gives CDR1 DFQATT, CDR2 SNEGSKA (reference sequence). In nucleotides, the CDR3 is TGCAGTGCTAGAGGAGGGGAGTCAGGGCCCTGGGGGTACGAGCAGTACTTC. Its protein product is CSARGGESGPWGYEQYF.

The chain joins TRBV24-1 to TRBJ1-1; D gene uncertain. The CDR3 length is 15 residues. With 4 bases removed from V and 5 bases from J, the gap between germline ends came to 16 bases. Germline CDR1 KGHDR, CDR2 SFDVKD. CDR3 in amino acids: CATSEDDREGTEAFF. In DNA, the CDR3 is TGTGCCACCAGTGAGGACGATAGGGAAGGAACTGAAGCTTTCTTT.

In this sample, this clonotype turned up a few times. The rearrangement links TRBV5-1 to TRBJ1-4; 8 bases match TRBD1. The CDR3 covers 16 residues. Germline V CDR1 and CDR2: SGHRS, YFSETQ. V was clipped by 0 bases and J by 5 bases; unmatched bases: 6. The CDR3 is CASSLGPRQGNEKLFF. The CDR3 coding sequence is TGCGCCAGCAGCTTGGGCCCGAGACAGGGGAATGAAAAACTGTTTTTT.

This clonotype has a count of ten or more. V and J are TRBV11-1 and TRBJ2-5, with D uncertain. The CDR3 is 14 residues long. Germline assignment: CDR1 SGHAT and CDR2 FQDESV (reference sequence). Deletions cut 7 bases from V and 0 bases from J, with 12 bases between. The CDR3 loop reads CASNNQVYQETQYF. In DNA form, the CDR3 reads TGTGCCAGCAACAACCAGGTGTACCAAGAGACCCAGTACTTC.

This clonotype occurred a few times. The rearrangement links TRBV24-1 to TRBJ2-2; 7 bases match TRBD2. With 2 bases clipped from V and 7 bases from J, the junction kept 6 bases outside the gene matches. This CDR3 has 15 residues. Germline-derived CDR1 and CDR2 are KGHDR and SFDVKD. For the CDR3, the DNA is TGTGCCACCAGTGATTGGGGGGGGTCCGTCGGGGAGCTGTTTTTT. This gives the protein CATSDWGGSVGELFF.

The chain links TRBV6-2 or TRBV6-3 to TRBJ2-5; D gene ambiguous. Looked up from germline, CDR1 is MNHEY and CDR2 is SVGEGT. This CDR3 has 12 residues. The V end was cut by 5 bases, the J end by 4 bases, with 8 bases between. CDR3 amino acids: CASSRAVETQYF. CDR3 sequence (DNA): TGTGCCAGCAGTAGGGCAGTAGAGACCCAGTACTTC.

This clonotype has at least ten counts. The V and J genes are TRBV19 and TRBJ1-6; D is possibly TRBD1 (5 bases). The CDR3 consists of 14 residues. Looked up from germline, CDR1 is LNHDA and CDR2 is SQIVND (reference sequence). V was pared by 9 bases and J by 4 bases, with 13 bases between. The CDR3 is CASATGGYNSPLHF. CDR3 nucleotides: TGTGCCAGCGCGACGGGGGGATATAATTCACCCCTCCACTTT.

This clonotype was observed many times. This sequence joins TRBV5-1 and TRBJ2-1, with 8 bases fitting TRBD2. V was clipped by 2 bases and J by 0 bases; unmatched bases: 13. The CDR3 spans 19 residues. Per the germline V gene, CDR1 is SGHRS and CDR2 is YFSETQ. The CDR3 coding sequence is TGCGCCAGCAGCTTAGGGCACTCTAGCGGGTGGGACTCCTACAATGAGCAGTTCTTC. This translates into CASSLGHSSGWDSYNEQFF.

The chain employs TRBV6-5 and TRBJ1-2, with 7 bases that match TRBD1. The germline V gene has CDR1 MNHEY and CDR2 SVGAGI. This CDR3 has 15 residues. V was pared by 2 bases and J by 0 bases, with 3 bases of the junction left unmatched. The CDR3 sequence is CASSYGGQPNYGYTF. As DNA, the CDR3 is TGTGCCAGCAGTTACGGGGGACAGCCTAACTATGGCTACACCTTC.

V gene TRBV3-1 combines with J gene TRBJ2-5; D is possibly TRBD1 (5 bases). Germline values: CDR1 LGHDT, CDR2 YNNKEL (reference sequence). This CDR3 region has 15 residues. Between the trimmed V and J ends, which lost 0 bases and 4 bases, there was a span of 12 bases. Here the CDR3 DNA reads TGTGCCAGCAGCCAAGACCCAGGGAAACCAGAGACCCAGTACTTC. This translates into CASSQDPGKPETQYF.

The rearrangement uses TRBV10-3 and TRBJ2-7, with TRBD2 matching over 13 bases. Per the germline V gene, CDR1 is ENHRY and CDR2 is SYGVKD. The CDR3 spans 17 residues. With V trimmed by 5 bases and J by 6 bases, 13 bases remained unmatched. The chain's CDR3 is CAISLTSGGPLLVEQYF. CDR3 DNA sequence: TGTGCCATCAGTTTGACTAGCGGGGGGCCCCTCTTGGTCGAGCAGTACTTC.

The chain recombines TRBV12-5 with TRBJ2-5; D unresolved. Germline V gene sequence: CDR1 LGHNT, CDR2 FRNRAP. This CDR3 has 14 residues. V was shortened by 1 base and J by 0 bases, with 6 bases between the two germline ends. CDR3 coding DNA: TGTGCTAGTGGTTTGGGCCGGGACCAAGAGACCCAGTACTTC. This gives the protein CASGLGRDQETQYF.